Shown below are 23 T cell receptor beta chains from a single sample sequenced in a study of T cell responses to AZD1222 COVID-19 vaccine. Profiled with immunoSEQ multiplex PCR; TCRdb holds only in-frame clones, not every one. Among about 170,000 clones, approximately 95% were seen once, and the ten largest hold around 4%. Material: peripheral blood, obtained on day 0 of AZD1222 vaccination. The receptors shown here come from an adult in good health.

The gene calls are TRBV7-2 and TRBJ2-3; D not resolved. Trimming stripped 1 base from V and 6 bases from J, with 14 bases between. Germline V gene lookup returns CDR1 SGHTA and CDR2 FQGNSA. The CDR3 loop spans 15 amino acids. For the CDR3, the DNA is TGTGCCAGCAGCTTAGTGTGGTCCTTTACGGATACGCAGTATTTT. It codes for CASSLVWSFTDTQYF.

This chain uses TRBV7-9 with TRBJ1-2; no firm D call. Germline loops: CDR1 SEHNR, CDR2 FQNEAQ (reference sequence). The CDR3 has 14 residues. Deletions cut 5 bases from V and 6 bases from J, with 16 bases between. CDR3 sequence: CASSQNPRLDGYTF. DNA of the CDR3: TGTGCCAGCAGCCAAAATCCTAGGTTGGATGGCTACACCTTC.

The CDR3 protein is CASSESGTSGKAFF. DNA of the CDR3: TGCGCCAGCAGTGAGTCGGGCACCTCAGGGAAAGCTTTCTTT. V is TRBV10-1 and J is TRBJ1-1; possibly TRBD1 for D (5 bases). Germline V lookup: CDR1 WNHNN, CDR2 SYGVQD (reference sequence). Between the trimmed V and J ends, which lost 0 bases and 9 bases, there was a span of 14 bases. The CDR3 loop spans 14 amino acids.

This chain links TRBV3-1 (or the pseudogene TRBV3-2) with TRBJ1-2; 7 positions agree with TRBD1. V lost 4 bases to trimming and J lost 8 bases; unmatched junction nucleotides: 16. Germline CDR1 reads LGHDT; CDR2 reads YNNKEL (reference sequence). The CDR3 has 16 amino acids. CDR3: CASSPWDRQATRGYTF. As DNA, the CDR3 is TGTGCCAGCAGCCCTTGGGACAGACAAGCGACCCGCGGCTACACCTTC.

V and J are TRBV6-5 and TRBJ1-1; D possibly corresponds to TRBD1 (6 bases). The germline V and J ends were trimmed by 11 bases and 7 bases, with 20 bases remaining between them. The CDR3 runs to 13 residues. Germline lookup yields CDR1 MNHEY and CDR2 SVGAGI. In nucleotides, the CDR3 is TGTGCCCTACTTGAATCGGACAGTGTTGAAGCTTTCTTT. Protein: CALLESDSVEAFF.

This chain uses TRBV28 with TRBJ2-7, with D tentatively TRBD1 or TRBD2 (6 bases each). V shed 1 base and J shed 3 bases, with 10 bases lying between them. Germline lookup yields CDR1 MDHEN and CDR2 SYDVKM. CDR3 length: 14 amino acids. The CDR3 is CASSLLEGHYEQYF. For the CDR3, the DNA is TGTGCCAGCAGTTTATTGGAGGGACACTACGAGCAGTACTTC.

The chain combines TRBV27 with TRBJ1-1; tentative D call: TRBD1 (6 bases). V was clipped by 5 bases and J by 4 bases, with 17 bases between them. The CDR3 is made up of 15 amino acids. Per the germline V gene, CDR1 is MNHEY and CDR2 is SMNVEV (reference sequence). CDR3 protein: CASSPMDRAGTEAFF. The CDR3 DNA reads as TGTGCCAGCAGTCCTATGGACAGAGCTGGCACTGAAGCTTTCTTT.

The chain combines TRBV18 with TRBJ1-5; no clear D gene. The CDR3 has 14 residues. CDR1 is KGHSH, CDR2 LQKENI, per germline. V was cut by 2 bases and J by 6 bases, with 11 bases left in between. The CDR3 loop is CASSPREMSQPQHF. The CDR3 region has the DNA TGTGCCAGCTCACCAAGGGAAATGAGTCAGCCCCAGCATTTT.

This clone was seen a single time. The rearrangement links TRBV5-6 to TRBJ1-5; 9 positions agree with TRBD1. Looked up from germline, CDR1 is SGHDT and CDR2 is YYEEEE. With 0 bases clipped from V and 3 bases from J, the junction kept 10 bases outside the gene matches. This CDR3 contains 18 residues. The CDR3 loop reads CASSLAGDREVPNQPQHF. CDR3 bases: TGTGCCAGCAGCTTGGCGGGGGACAGGGAGGTTCCCAATCAGCCCCAGCATTTT.

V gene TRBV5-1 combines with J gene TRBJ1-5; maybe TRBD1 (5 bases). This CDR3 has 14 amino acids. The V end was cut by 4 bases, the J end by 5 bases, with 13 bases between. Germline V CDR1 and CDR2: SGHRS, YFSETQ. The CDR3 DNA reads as TGCGCCAGCAGCCCCGGGACTCGCGATCAGCCCCAGCATTTT. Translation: CASSPGTRDQPQHF.

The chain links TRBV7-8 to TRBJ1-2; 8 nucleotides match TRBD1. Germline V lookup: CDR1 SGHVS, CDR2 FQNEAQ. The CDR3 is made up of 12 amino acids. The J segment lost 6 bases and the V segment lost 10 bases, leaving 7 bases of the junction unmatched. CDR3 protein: CATSPGGDGYTF. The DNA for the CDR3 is TGTGCCACTTCACCAGGGGGCGATGGCTACACCTTC.

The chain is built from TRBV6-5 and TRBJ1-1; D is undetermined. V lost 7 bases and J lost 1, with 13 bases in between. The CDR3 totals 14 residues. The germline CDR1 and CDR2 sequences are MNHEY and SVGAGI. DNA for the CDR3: TGTGCCAGCACCCCGGGTGCCGGGAACACTGAAGCTTTCTTT. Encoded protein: CASTPGAGNTEAFF.

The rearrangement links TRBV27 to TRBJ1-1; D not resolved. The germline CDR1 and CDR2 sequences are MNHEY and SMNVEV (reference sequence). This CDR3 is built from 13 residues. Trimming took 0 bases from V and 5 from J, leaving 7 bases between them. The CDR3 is CASSLSAVTEAFF. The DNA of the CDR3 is TGTGCCAGCAGTTTATCGGCCGTGACTGAAGCTTTCTTT.

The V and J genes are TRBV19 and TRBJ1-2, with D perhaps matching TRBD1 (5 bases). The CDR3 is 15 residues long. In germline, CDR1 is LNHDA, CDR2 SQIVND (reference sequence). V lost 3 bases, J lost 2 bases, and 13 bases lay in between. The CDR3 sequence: CASSIRGVWNYGYTF. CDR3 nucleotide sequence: TGTGCCAGTAGTATCCGAGGGGTATGGAACTATGGCTACACCTTC.

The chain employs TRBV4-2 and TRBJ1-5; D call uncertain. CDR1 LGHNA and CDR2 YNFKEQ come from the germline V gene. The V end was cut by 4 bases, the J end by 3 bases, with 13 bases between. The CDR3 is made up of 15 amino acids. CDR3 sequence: CASSPLGGINQPQHF. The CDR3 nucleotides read TGTGCCAGCAGCCCGCTGGGAGGGATCAATCAGCCCCAGCATTTT.

The CDR3 DNA is TGTGCCAGCGGCCTCCTAAGCCAGGGAGAATACGGAGGCTACACCTTC. Translating it yields CASGLLSQGEYGGYTF. The chain joins TRBV3-1 (or the pseudogene TRBV3-2) to TRBJ1-2, with D perhaps matching TRBD1 (5 bases). CDR3 length equals 16 residues. Germline CDR1 is LGHDT and CDR2 is YNNKEL (reference sequence). Between the trimmed V and J ends, which lost 8 bases and 8 bases, there was a span of 27 bases.

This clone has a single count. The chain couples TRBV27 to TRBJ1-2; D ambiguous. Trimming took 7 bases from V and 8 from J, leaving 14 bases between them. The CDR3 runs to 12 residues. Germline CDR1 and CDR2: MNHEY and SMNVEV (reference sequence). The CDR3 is CASTTGRGGYTF. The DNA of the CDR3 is TGTGCCAGCACCACGGGCAGAGGCGGCTACACCTTC.

The chain's CDR3 is CASSPRVKRDYNEQFF. CDR3 DNA: TGTGCCAGCAGCCCGCGGGTCAAGCGGGACTACAATGAGCAGTTCTTC. This chain uses TRBV7-9 with TRBJ2-1; 7 bases match TRBD2. Per germline, CDR1 SEHNR and CDR2 FQNEAQ (reference sequence). This CDR3 region has 16 residues. Trimming removed 5 bases from V and 3 bases from J; junction bases left unmatched: 10.

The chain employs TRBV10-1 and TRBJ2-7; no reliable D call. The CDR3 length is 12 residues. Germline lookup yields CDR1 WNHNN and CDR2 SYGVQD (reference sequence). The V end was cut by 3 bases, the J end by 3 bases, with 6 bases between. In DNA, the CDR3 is TGCGCCAGCAGTGACAATAACTACGAGCAGTACTTC. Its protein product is CASSDNNYEQYF.

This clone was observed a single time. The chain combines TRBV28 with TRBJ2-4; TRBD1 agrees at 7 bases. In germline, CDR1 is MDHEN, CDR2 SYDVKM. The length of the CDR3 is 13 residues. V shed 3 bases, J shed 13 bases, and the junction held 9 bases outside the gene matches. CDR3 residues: CASSFPYRDRQYF. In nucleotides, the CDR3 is TGTGCCAGCAGTTTCCCCTACCGGGACAGACAGTACTTC.

CDR3 residues: CASRNKDSHTEAFF. CDR3 DNA: TGCGCCAGCAGAAACAAGGACAGCCACACTGAAGCTTTCTTT. The gene calls are TRBV5-1 and TRBJ1-1, with a weak D call TRBD1 (6 bases). V lost 5 bases, J lost 3 bases, and 14 bases lay in between. Germline-derived CDR1 and CDR2 are SGHRS and YFSETQ. This CDR3 has 14 residues.

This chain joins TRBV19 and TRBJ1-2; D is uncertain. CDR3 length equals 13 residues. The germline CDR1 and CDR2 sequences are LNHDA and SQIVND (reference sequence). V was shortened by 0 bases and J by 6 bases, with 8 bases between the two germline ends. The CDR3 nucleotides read TGTGCCAGTAGTATAGATAACGGAAATGGCTACACCTTC. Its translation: CASSIDNGNGYTF.

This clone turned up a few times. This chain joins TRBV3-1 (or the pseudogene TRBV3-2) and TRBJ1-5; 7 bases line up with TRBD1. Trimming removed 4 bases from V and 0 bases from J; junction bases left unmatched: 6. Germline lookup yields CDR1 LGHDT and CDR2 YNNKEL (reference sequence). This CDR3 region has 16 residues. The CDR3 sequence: CASSLGTAYSNQPQHF. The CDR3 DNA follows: TGTGCCAGCAGCCTCGGGACAGCTTATAGCAATCAGCCCCAGCATTTT.